These T cell receptor beta chains were read from a single sample in a study of blood T cell repertoires in COVID-19. Profiled with immunoSEQ multiplex PCR; TCRdb holds only in-frame clones, not every one. The profile shows approximately 170,000 clones, approximately 90% of them singletons. Sequences were obtained from peripheral blood. All receptors derive from a man aged 55 to 70 with acute or convalescent COVID-19. Each CDR3 is given with its conserved first and last residue. D genes are given only for firm matches. A row's size may be missing; if present it is once, few, many or a size class.

>TRBV5-5|TRBJ1-6|-|13|-
CASSLVGQGPLHF
TGTGCCAGCAGCTTAGTTGGGCAGGGACCCCTCCACTTT
>TRBV9|TRBJ1-5|-|13|-
CASSVSSNQPQHF
TGTGCCAGCAGCGTCTCCAGCAATCAGCCCCAGCATTTT
>TRBV30|TRBJ2-1|-|15|TRBD1
CAWSSGTGRNNEQFF
TGTGCCTGGAGTTCCGGGACAGGGAGAAACAATGAGCAGTTCTTC
>TRBV11-3|TRBJ2-3|-|16|TRBD2
CASSAGLAGVTDTQYF
TGTGCCAGCAGCGCGGGACTAGCGGGAGTTACAGATACGCAGTATTTT
>TRBV5-6|TRBJ2-1|-|12|-
CASTRANNEQFF
TGTGCCAGCACCAGGGCTAACAATGAGCAGTTCTTC
>TRBV7-3|TRBJ2-3|-|15|TRBD2
CASSFSGGSTDTQYF
TGTGCCAGCAGCTTTAGCGGGGGAAGCACAGATACGCAGTATTTT
>TRBV7-3|TRBJ1-5|-|16|-
CASSLKGRENWQPQHF
TGTGCCAGCAGCTTAAAGGGGCGCGAGAATTGGCAGCCCCAGCATTTT
>TRBV18|TRBJ1-5|-|14|TRBD1
CASSLDRDYQPQHF
TGTGCCAGCTCACTGGACAGGGACTATCAGCCCCAGCATTTT
>TRBV4-1|TRBJ2-1|once|13|-
CASWGGGANEQFF
TGCGCCAGCTGGGGCGGAGGGGCCAATGAGCAGTTCTTC
>TRBV3-1/TRBV3-2|TRBJ1-1|-|12|-
CASSQVGGEAFF
TGTGCCAGCAGCCAAGTCGGGGGTGAAGCTTTCTTT
>TRBV6-5|TRBJ1-1|-|13|-
CASSYSVGESTFF
TGTGCCAGCAGTTACTCGGTCGGGGAGTCAACTTTCTTT
>TRBV24-1|TRBJ2-1|-|20|TRBD2
CATSDLRSKLAGGVANEQFF
TGTGCCACCAGTGATTTGCGGAGTAAACTAGCGGGAGGGGTAGCCAATGAGCAGTTCTTC
>TRBV14|TRBJ1-3|-|14|-
CASSPLLDGNTIYF
TGTGCCAGCAGCCCTCTTCTAGACGGAAACACCATATATTTT
>TRBV11-1|TRBJ2-7|-|14|TRBD1
CASSYTGGPYEQYF
TGTGCCAGCAGCTATACAGGGGGTCCGTACGAGCAGTACTTC
>TRBV30|TRBJ1-6|few|15|TRBD1
CAWSDRGPRNSPLHF
TGTGCCTGGAGTGACAGGGGGCCTCGGAATTCACCCCTCCACTTT
>TRBV30|TRBJ1-6|-|14|TRBD1
CAWSSGTENSPLHF
TGTGCCTGGAGTTCCGGGACAGAGAATTCACCCCTCCACTTT
>TRBV3-1/TRBV3-2|TRBJ1-2|-|13|-
CASSQDGAGGYTF
TGTGCCAGCAGCCAAGATGGAGCTGGCGGCTACACCTTC
>TRBV19|TRBJ2-2|few|12|-
CAGRKGTGELFF
TGTGCCGGGCGAAAAGGCACCGGGGAGCTGTTTTTT
>TRBV4-1|TRBJ2-2|-|16|-
CASSQEPGGNTGELFF
TGCGCCAGCAGCCAAGAACCCGGGGGTAACACCGGGGAGCTGTTTTTT
>TRBV7-9|TRBJ1-4|-|15|TRBD1
CASSLGQGEDEKLFF
TGTGCCAGCAGCCTGGGACAGGGGGAAGATGAAAAACTGTTTTTT